This record covers a single T cell receptor (beta chain). Its antigen is unknown. The CDR3 extends over 13 amino acids. Trimming shortened V by 3 bases and J by 4 bases, and 8 bases separated the two germline ends. Unique molecular identifiers were attached to individual cDNA molecules. MiXCR was run by TCRdb on the 5' RACE reads, yielding one entry per CDR3 protein. The data contain some 100,000 distinct CDR3 sequences, about 15% of them seen just once; the ten biggest clones take up approximately 0.54%. This record comes from a study of early T cells in non-severe SARS-CoV-2 infection. About the study: Chains were unpaired, as sequencing was done on bulk RNA from unsorted whole blood. Study-wide results and limits: The VDJdb matching leaned toward anti-spike CD8 responses and overlooked private and CD4 specificities.

The clonotype was recovered from an adult who was a healthcare worker with PCR-confirmed SARS-CoV-2 infection or an uninfected control (not recorded which). The specimen sequenced was whole blood. The chain links TRBV12-3 or TRBV12-4 to TRBJ2-3, with D perhaps being TRBD1 or TRBD2 (5 bases each). The CDR3 sequence is CASSFLGADTQYF. In nucleotides, the CDR3 is TGTGCCAGCAGTTTTTTGGGGGCAGATACGCAGTATTTT.